These T cell receptor beta chains were read from a single sample in a study of long-term antiretroviral therapy in people with HIV. The repertoire was sequenced with immunoSEQ multiplex PCR; TCRdb's copy has only in-frame clones and lacks some. The table records 25,000 to 35,000 clones, roughly 85% of them present only once. Sequences were derived from unsorted PBMCs, sampled 0.8 years before starting antiretroviral therapy. These receptors originate from a man aged 18-30 years with HIV. The CDR3 runs from the conserved cysteine through the conserved F or W. A D gene is named only where the DNA matches it firmly. Expanded clones are given a class, and other clones once, few, many or no size at all.

d_call,v_call,clone_size,j_call,cdr3_nt,cdr3_aa
NA,TRBV9,NA,TRBJ2-3,TGTGCCAGCAGCGTGGACAGTTCCACAGATACGCAGTATTTT,CASSVDSSTDTQYF
NA,TRBV4-2,NA,TRBJ2-1,TGTGCCAGCAGCCAAGTGCAGGCTCCCCCCGCCTACAATGAGCAGTTCTTC,CASSQVQAPPAYNEQFF
TRBD1,TRBV7-2,NA,TRBJ1-2,TGTGCCAGCAGCTATCTGACAGGGCAGTATGGCTACACCTTC,CASSYLTGQYGYTF
NA,TRBV28,NA,TRBJ2-1,TGTGCCAGCAGCGGGGGCGGTGTGGTGAACAATGAGCAGTTCTTC,CASSGGGVVNNEQFF
NA,TRBV25-1,NA,TRBJ1-4,TGTGCCAGCAGTGGCTCTTTTCACCCTAATGAAAAACTGTTTTTT,CASSGSFHPNEKLFF
NA,TRBV7-8,few,TRBJ1-2,TGTGCCAGCAGCGCAGACTTCGTCTATGGCTACACCTTC,CASSADFVYGYTF
NA,TRBV6-5,NA,TRBJ1-2,TGTGCCAGCAGTTCGACAGACTATGGCTACACCTTC,CASSSTDYGYTF
TRBD1,TRBV6-1,NA,TRBJ1-2,TGTGCCAGCAGTGAAGGGATCCCGGACAGGGGAGGTAGCTATGGCTACACCTTC,CASSEGIPDRGGSYGYTF
NA,TRBV11-2,NA,TRBJ2-5,TGTGCCAGCAGCTTAGGACCGCAAGAGACCCAGTACTTC,CASSLGPQETQYF
NA,TRBV6-4,NA,TRBJ2-7,TGTGCCAGCAGTGAAGAGGGTGGGTACGAGCAGTACTTC,CASSEEGGYEQYF
TRBD2,TRBV6-1,NA,TRBJ2-5,TGTGCCAGCAGTGGCGGTGACAGCACTAGCGGGGGGGAGACCCAGTACTTC,CASSGGDSTSGGETQYF
NA,TRBV6-6,NA,TRBJ2-1,TGTGCCAGCAGTTACCCTCAGTCATACAATGAGCAGTTCTTC,CASSYPQSYNEQFF
TRBD1,TRBV7-9,NA,TRBJ1-1,TGTGCCAGCAGCTTAGGGACAGGGGGAGGATCTGAAGCTTTCTTT,CASSLGTGGGSEAFF
NA,TRBV6-5,NA,TRBJ2-7,TGTGCCAGCAACCGGGCCAGGGATTCCGAGCAGTACTTC,CASNRARDSEQYF
TRBD2,TRBV10-3,once,TRBJ2-3,TGTGCCATCAGTGGGGGTTGGATTAGCGGGGGTTCGGGAGATACGCAGTATTTT,CAISGGWISGGSGDTQYF
NA,TRBV4-2,NA,TRBJ2-1,TGTGCCAGCAGCCAGATCCCGGGACTCAGCTACAATGAGCAGTTCTTC,CASSQIPGLSYNEQFF
NA,TRBV5-4,NA,TRBJ2-5,TGTGCCAGCAAAGGGCGATGGGGAGAGACCCAGTACTTC,CASKGRWGETQYF
NA,TRBV2,few,TRBJ2-7,TGTGCCAGCAGTTACCGGGACCCCGAGGGGGGCGAGCAGTACTTC,CASSYRDPEGGEQYF
NA,TRBV27,few,TRBJ1-5,TGTGCCAGCAGTTTTGGAACGAGCAATCAGCCCCAGCATTTT,CASSFGTSNQPQHF
TRBD2,TRBV7-2,NA,TRBJ2-3,TGTGCCAGCAGCAAGGGACTAGCGGGGGGGGACGGCACAGATACGCAGTATTTT,CASSKGLAGGDGTDTQYF
NA,TRBV27,NA,TRBJ2-1,TGTGCCAGCAGTCTTTCAGGGGGGGGCAATGAGCAGTTCTTC,CASSLSGGGNEQFF
TRBD2,TRBV6-5,NA,TRBJ2-1,TGTGCCAGCACTCACGGGGGGAGTGAGCAGTTCTTC,CASTHGGSEQFF
NA,TRBV5-1,NA,TRBJ2-1,TGCGCCAGCAGCGATGTAAGGGACAATGAGCAGTTCTTC,CASSDVRDNEQFF
TRBD2,TRBV6-1,NA,TRBJ2-7,TGTGCCAGCAGTGCCGTAGCGGGGGGTTCCCACGAGCAGTACTTC,CASSAVAGGSHEQYF
NA,TRBV27,NA,TRBJ1-1,TGTGCCAGCAGTTTTCAGGGGAACACTGAAGCTTTCTTT,CASSFQGNTEAFF
NA,TRBV9,NA,TRBJ1-3,TGTGCCAGCAGCGTAGGAGGTGCCGGAACCTTTGGAAACACCATATATTTT,CASSVGGAGTFGNTIYF
NA,TRBV13,NA,TRBJ2-1,TGTGCCAGCAGCTTAAGGACTCGCGGTGAGCAGTTCTTC,CASSLRTRGEQFF
TRBD1,TRBV11-2,NA,TRBJ2-5,TGTGCCAGCGCAGGTTGGGGACAGGAAGAGACCCAGTACTTC,CASAGWGQEETQYF
TRBD2,TRBV9,once,TRBJ2-1,TGTGCCAGCAGCCCCGGGACTACCTACAATGAGCAGTTCTTC,CASSPGTTYNEQFF
NA,TRBV7-9,NA,TRBJ2-7,TGTGCCAGCAGCTTCTTTGAGACAGCGATTCCCTACGAGCAGTACTTC,CASSFFETAIPYEQYF
NA,TRBV29-1,NA,TRBJ1-2,TGCAGCGTTCTAATCACAGACAACTATGGCTACACCTTC,CSVLITDNYGYTF
NA,TRBV5-1,NA,TRBJ2-7,TGCGCCAGCAGCTTAGAACACCGGGACATCCCCTACGAGCAGTACTTC,CASSLEHRDIPYEQYF
TRBD2,TRBV6-1,NA,TRBJ2-2,TGTGCCAGCAACGGACTAGCGGGAGACACCGGGGAGCTGTTTTTT,CASNGLAGDTGELFF
NA,TRBV29-1,once,TRBJ1-2,TGCAGCGTTGAAATGGTTCCCCGATTCCCTAACTATGGCTACACCTTC,CSVEMVPRFPNYGYTF
NA,TRBV6-5,NA,TRBJ1-2,TGTGCCAGCAGTTATAACATTAACTATGGCTACACCTTC,CASSYNINYGYTF
NA,TRBV2,NA,TRBJ1-3,TGTGCCAGCAGGGAAGCAAGAAGGTTGGGGAGCGGAAACACCATATATTTT,CASREARRLGSGNTIYF
TRBD2,TRBV7-2,NA,TRBJ2-1,TGTGCCAGCAGACGGACTAGCAATGAGCAGTTCTTC,CASRRTSNEQFF
NA,TRBV29-1,NA,TRBJ2-5,TGCAGCGTTGCGAGAGTGGTGGCGAAAGAGACCCAGTACTTC,CSVARVVAKETQYF
TRBD1,TRBV2,few,TRBJ1-5,TGTGTCCCAAGGGACAGGGCCGATCAGCCCCAGCATTTT,CVPRDRADQPQHF
NA,TRBV9,few,TRBJ2-7,TGTGCCAGCAGCGTAGCGGGCGGGGCCCAGGGGGAGCAGTACTTC,CASSVAGGAQGEQYF
NA,TRBV6-5,NA,TRBJ2-2,TGTGCCAGCAGTACAGGGTTGGCCACCGGGGAGCTGTTTTTT,CASSTGLATGELFF
NA,TRBV6-6,NA,TRBJ1-4,TGTGCCAGCAGACCCCCCTTGGAGGGGAGAGGAGAAAAACTGTTTTTT,CASRPPLEGRGEKLFF
NA,TRBV9,few,TRBJ1-3,TGTGCCAGCAGCGTAGCCACTGGGGCCCAAAACACCATATATTTT,CASSVATGAQNTIYF
NA,TRBV7-9,NA,TRBJ2-1,TGTGCCAGCAGCTATGGTTCGGAGTCCTGGTCCAATGAGCAGTTCTTC,CASSYGSESWSNEQFF
NA,TRBV5-1,NA,TRBJ1-4,TGCGCCAGCAGCTTGACCCTAGCAGGGTATAATGAAAAACTGTTTTTT,CASSLTLAGYNEKLFF
NA,TRBV6-5,NA,TRBJ1-1,TGTGCCAGCAGATCGATCCTAGGGTTAGCTTTCTTT,CASRSILGLAFF
NA,TRBV4-3,NA,TRBJ2-5,TGCGCCAGCAGCCAAGTGGTGGGGGAGACCCAGTACTTC,CASSQVVGETQYF
NA,TRBV5-5,NA,TRBJ2-7,TGTGCCAGCAGCTTGGCGGGGGAACTCTTATACGAGCAGTACTTC,CASSLAGELLYEQYF
NA,TRBV11-3,once,TRBJ1-3,TGTGCCAGCAGCTTAGGGGGTCCCGGAAACACCATATATTTT,CASSLGGPGNTIYF
NA,TRBV9,NA,TRBJ1-2,TGTGCCAGCAGCGCTCTGGGGTATGGCTACACCTTC,CASSALGYGYTF
TRBD2,TRBV2,NA,TRBJ2-7,TGTGCCAGCAGCGGCTTGGGACTAGCGGACGAAGTGCAGTACTTC,CASSGLGLADEVQYF
NA,TRBV4-1,few,TRBJ1-5,TGCGCCAGCAGCCCAACACGCTATCCAGGCGGTCAGCCCCAGCATTTT,CASSPTRYPGGQPQHF
NA,TRBV6-6,NA,TRBJ2-2,TGTGCCAGCAGTTACTCCCCCAGAAACACCGGGGAGCTGTTTTTT,CASSYSPRNTGELFF